A selection of T cell receptor beta chains follows, all from one sample in a study of CD8 T cells in Susac syndrome. TCRdb redid the calling of the immunoSEQ multiplex PCR reads with MiXCR, one entry per CDR3 protein. The sample yields about 300,000 distinct CDR3 sequences, around 91% seen once. Sequencing used CD8+ T cells from PBMCs. The source is a human donor with multiple sclerosis. Each CDR3 is given with its conserved first and last residue. The D gene is left open where the match is weak. Only some rows state a clone size, as once, few, many or a class for expanded clones.

D,V,J,size,CDR3,DNA
NA,TRBV7-9,TRBJ2-5,NA,CASSPDKAQYF,TGTGCCAGCAGCCCAGACAAGGCCCAGTACTTC
NA,TRBV27,TRBJ1-1,NA,CASSWGVNTEAFF,TGTGCCAGCAGTTGGGGGGTGAACACTGAAGCTTTCTTT
NA,TRBV12-5,TRBJ2-5,NA,CASGSTRDGQETQYF,TGTGCTAGTGGTTCTACCAGGGACGGACAAGAGACCCAGTACTTC
NA,TRBV4-3,TRBJ2-7,NA,CASSPDGILATYEQYF,TGCGCCAGCAGCCCTGATGGGATCCTTGCCACCTACGAGCAGTACTTC
TRBD1,TRBV20-1,TRBJ2-7,NA,CSARDHGQASYEQYF,TGCAGTGCTAGAGATCATGGACAGGCCTCCTACGAGCAGTACTTC
TRBD2,TRBV20-1,TRBJ2-3,NA,CSADFTSESTDTQYF,TGCAGTGCTGATTTCACTAGCGAGAGCACAGATACGCAGTATTTT
TRBD1,TRBV30,TRBJ2-7,few,CAWSVDRAEEQYF,TGTGCCTGGAGTGTAGACAGGGCGGAAGAGCAGTACTTC
NA,TRBV19,TRBJ1-3,NA,CASSTGRLTGNTIYF,TGTGCCAGTAGTACCGGACGACTGACCGGAAACACCATATATTTT
TRBD2,TRBV15,TRBJ2-2,NA,CATSRGGTNTGELFF,TGTGCCACCAGCAGGGGAGGGACGAACACCGGGGAGCTGTTTTTT
NA,TRBV4-3,TRBJ2-7,NA,CASSQVLQGEYEQYF,TGCGCCAGCAGCCAAGTTCTCCAGGGAGAATACGAGCAGTACTTC
TRBD2,TRBV29-1,TRBJ2-7,once,CSVLAGASYEQYF,TGCAGCGTCCTAGCGGGAGCATCCTACGAGCAGTACTTC
NA,TRBV20-1,TRBJ2-5,NA,CSARDPRLGQETQYF,TGCAGTGCTAGAGATCCCCGACTGGGCCAGGAGACCCAGTACTTC
NA,TRBV29-1,TRBJ2-2,NA,CSVDSENTGELFF,TGCAGCGTTGATAGCGAGAACACCGGGGAGCTGTTTTTT
TRBD1,TRBV12-3/TRBV12-4,TRBJ2-7,NA,CASSFSSGWNEGTGPPSGQYF,TGTGCCAGCAGTTTTTCATCAGGGTGGAACGAGGGGACAGGGCCTCCTAGTGGGCAGTACTTC
NA,TRBV14,TRBJ2-1,once,CASSQGPEGWHEQFF,TGTGCCAGCAGCCAAGGGCCAGAAGGCTGGCATGAGCAGTTCTTC
NA,TRBV25-1,TRBJ2-1,NA,CASSVRQSSYNEQFF,TGTGCCAGCAGTGTTCGGCAGAGCTCCTACAATGAGCAGTTCTTC
TRBD2,TRBV4-1,TRBJ2-1,NA,CASSRGGQQEQFF,TGCGCCAGCAGCCGCGGGGGGCAACAAGAGCAGTTCTTC
TRBD1,TRBV28,TRBJ2-3,NA,CASSYPGQGDTGYTQYF,TGTGCCAGCAGTTACCCGGGACAGGGAGATACAGGGTATACGCAGTATTTT
NA,TRBV3-1,TRBJ2-7,NA,CASSRSLRETYEQYF,TGTGCCAGCAGCCGATCACTCCGGGAGACCTACGAGCAGTACTTC
NA,TRBV4-1,TRBJ1-1,NA,CASSQSGGPNTEAFF,TGCGCCAGCAGCCAGTCCGGGGGTCCTAACACTGAAGCTTTCTTT
TRBD1,TRBV5-5,TRBJ2-1,once,CASSSGQGYNEQFF,TGTGCCAGCAGCTCGGGACAGGGCTACAATGAGCAGTTCTTC
NA,TRBV6-2/TRBV6-3,TRBJ2-4,NA,CASSHILRDVSQYF,TGTGCCAGCAGTCATATCCTTCGGGACGTAAGTCAGTACTTC